This TCR beta chain was recovered during a study of Ad26.COV2.S vaccination and SARS-CoV-2 variants. As for the study in general: Donor was in the COV1001 Ad26.COV2.S trial arm.

The V gene lost 6 bases and the J gene lost 3 bases, with 12 bases spanning the gap. Germline V gives CDR1 SNHLY, CDR2 FYNNEI. CDR3 length: 14 residues. Treatment noted: approximately 18 received Ad26.COV2.S at low or high dose, single or two shots; roughly 5 received placebo; per-sample allocation not given. Specimens were obtained on day 63 following the first vaccine or placebo injection. Method: immunoSEQ multiplex PCR; TCRdb's copy keeps in-frame clones and lacks some. The table lists around 450,000 clones, 90% of them singletons. Sequencing was performed on peripheral blood, taken in a trial of Ad26.COV2.S vaccine versus placebo. The rearrangement joins TRBV2 to TRBJ2-1, with D possibly being TRBD2 (6 bases). The TCR sequence derives from a person aged 18 to 59 who received the Ad26.COV2.S COVID-19 vaccine or a placebo. The CDR3 nucleotides read TGTGCCAGCAGCCCGGGACTTGTCTACAATGAGCAGTTCTTC. This gives the protein CASSPGLVYNEQFF.